The 25 T cell receptor beta chains given below trace back to one sample, sequenced in a study of blood T cell repertoires in COVID-19. Method: immunoSEQ multiplex PCR; TCRdb's copy keeps in-frame clones and lacks some. This table holds fewer than 200,000 clones, approximately 89% found once. The sequencing input was peripheral blood. The receptors come from a woman aged 60-75 years with acute or convalescent COVID-19.

The chain combines TRBV4-2 with TRBJ1-1, with 11 bases fitting TRBD1. Germline V lookup: CDR1 LGHNA, CDR2 YNFKEQ. The CDR3 extends over 17 amino acids. V lost 4 bases to trimming and J lost 4 bases; unmatched junction nucleotides: 11. The CDR3 nucleotides read TGTGCCAGCAGCCGAGGAAGGACAGGGGGCTTAGGCACTGAAGCTTTCTTT. Translation: CASSRGRTGGLGTEAFF.

The chain has TRBV29-1 and TRBJ2-6; 7 positions agree with TRBD1. Germline assignment: CDR1 SQVTM and CDR2 ANQGSEA. This CDR3 contains 16 residues. V shed 1 base and J 2 bases; nucleotides not matched to a gene: 5. The DNA of the CDR3 is TGCAGCGTTGAAGGGACAGGCTTAGCTGGGGCCAACGTCCTGACTTTC. Protein: CSVEGTGLAGANVLTF.

The chain joins TRBV2 to TRBJ2-1; a possible D gene is TRBD1 (5 bases). The CDR3 contains 11 residues. Germline V gene lookup returns CDR1 SNHLY and CDR2 FYNNEI. V was cut by 4 bases and J by 12 bases, with 10 bases left in between. In nucleotides, the CDR3 is TGTGCCAGCAGTGTGCAGGGTAGGCAGTTCTTC. It codes for CASSVQGRQFF.

J is TRBJ1-5 and V is TRBV12-5; TRBD1 is a possible D gene (5 bases). Per the germline V gene, CDR1 is LGHNT and CDR2 is FRNRAP. CDR3 size: 13 residues. V lost 9 bases to trimming and J lost 2 bases, with 11 bases between them. Here the CDR3 reads CASRGLGNQPQHF. The CDR3 coding sequence is TGTGCTAGCCGGGGGTTAGGCAATCAGCCCCAGCATTTT. Full variable domain (outside the CDR3, taken from reference TRBV12-5 and TRBJ1-5): DARVTQTPRHKVTEMGQEVTMRCQPILGHNTVFWYRQTMMQGLELLAYFRNRAPLDDSGMPKDRFSAEMPDATLATLKIQPSEPRDSAVYFCASRGLGNQPQHFGDGTRLSIL.

This rearrangement joins TRBV5-4 to TRBJ2-5; perhaps TRBD2 as D (5 bases). V lost 1 base to trimming and J lost 2 bases, with 12 bases between them. This CDR3 has 15 residues. From germline, CDR1 is SGHNT and CDR2 YYREEE (reference sequence). CDR3 protein: CASSLSTRLQETQYF. CDR3 coding DNA: TGTGCCAGCAGCTTGTCCACCCGACTACAAGAGACCCAGTACTTC.

In nucleotides, the CDR3 is TGCAGCGTTGAGGGCGGGGAGGCACGGGAGACCCAGTACTTC. Translated, it gives CSVEGGEARETQYF. The chain carries TRBV29-1 and TRBJ2-5; a weak D match, TRBD2 (6 bases). The CDR3 has 14 residues. Germline values: CDR1 SQVTM, CDR2 ANQGSEA. V was clipped by 3 bases and J by 5 bases, with 16 bases between them.

The chain employs TRBV27 and TRBJ2-5; maybe TRBD1 (7 bases). Germline V lookup: CDR1 MNHEY, CDR2 SMNVEV (reference sequence). The CDR3 sequence is 16 residues long. Trimming left V 6 bases short and J 2 bases short, with 19 bases between. In DNA, the CDR3 is TGTGCCAGCAGCAGGGGGGCGGGCCCCGCACAAGAGACCCAGTACTTC. It is translated as CASSRGAGPAQETQYF.

V usage is TRBV9 and J usage is TRBJ1-6; no firm D call. The germline gives CDR1 SGDLS, CDR2 YYNGEE. The CDR3 has 13 amino acids. V was clipped by 1 base and J by 10 bases, with 9 bases between them. The CDR3 DNA is TGTGCCAGCAGCGTATCCGGAGGCTCACCCCTCCACTTT. It yields the protein CASSVSGGSPLHF.

CDR3 nucleotide sequence: TGTGCCACCAGCAGAGATCCAAGGGGGCAAAAACTGTTTTTT. Translated: CATSRDPRGQKLFF. The chain links TRBV15 to TRBJ1-4, with 7 bases fitting TRBD1. CDR1 and CDR2 from the germline V gene are LNHNV and YYDKDF (reference sequence). CDR3 length: 14 amino acids. The V and J ends lost 0 bases and 9 bases, in that order; junction bases with no gene match: 4.

The chain joins TRBV7-2 to TRBJ2-5; 8 nucleotides line up with TRBD2. Trimming removed 3 bases from V and 5 bases from J; junction bases left unmatched: 5. CDR1 SGHTA and CDR2 FQGNSA come from the germline V gene. The CDR3 has 14 amino acids. The CDR3 DNA is TGTGCCAGCAGCTTTACTAGCGGAGGGGAGACCCAGTACTTC. Translating it yields CASSFTSGGETQYF.

The V call is TRBV28, the J call TRBJ2-1, with TRBD2 matching 10 bases. V trimming: 4 bases; J trimming: 0 bases; junction bases outside the gene matches: 18. Germline lookup yields CDR1 MDHEN and CDR2 SYDVKM. The CDR3 runs 21 residues. This chain's CDR3 is CASSSQKSGRALIYSYNEQFF. In DNA form, the CDR3 reads TGTGCCAGCAGTTCCCAAAAAAGCGGGAGGGCCCTAATATACTCCTACAATGAGCAGTTCTTC.

The chain couples TRBV19 to TRBJ2-5; D may be TRBD1 (6 bases). The CDR3 has 15 residues. Trimming shortened V by 0 bases and J by 5 bases, and 13 bases separated the two germline ends. Germline CDR1 and CDR2: LNHDA and SQIVND (reference sequence). As DNA, the CDR3 is TGTGCCAGTAGTATAGAGGGGGCAGCTAAGGAGACCCAGTACTTC. Its translation is CASSIEGAAKETQYF.

The rearrangement joins TRBV28 to TRBJ1-1, with D perhaps TRBD1 (6 bases). The germline V and J ends were trimmed by 2 bases and 4 bases, with 11 bases remaining between them. Germline CDR1 MDHEN, CDR2 SYDVKM. This CDR3 region has 14 residues. CDR3 nucleotides: TGTGCCAGCAGTTTAGATCAGGGGACCACTGAAGCTTTCTTT. It codes for CASSLDQGTTEAFF.

This chain connects TRBV5-5 to TRBJ1-2, with a tentative D call TRBD1 (5 bases). The CDR3 has 13 amino acids. Trimming stripped 0 bases from V and 5 bases from J, with 8 bases between. CDR1 SGHKS and CDR2 YYEKEE come from the germline V gene (reference sequence). CDR3 in DNA: TGTGCCAGCAGCTTGGGGGGACTTTATGGCTACACCTTC. The encoded protein is CASSLGGLYGYTF.

The chain combines TRBV19 with TRBJ1-6; 8 positions match TRBD1. The germline V gene encodes CDR1 LNHDA and CDR2 SQIVND (reference sequence). V shed 3 bases and J 6 bases; nucleotides not matched to a gene: 4. This CDR3 contains 15 residues. The CDR3 here is CASSMETGGNSPLHF. In nucleotides, the CDR3 is TGTGCCAGTAGTATGGAAACAGGGGGTAATTCACCCCTCCACTTT. The entire variable domain, with the rest obtained from reference TRBV19 and TRBJ1-6, is as follows: DGGITQSPKYLFRKEGQNVTLSCEQNLNHDAMYWYRQDPGQGLRLIYYSQIVNDFQKGDIAEGYSVSREKKESFPLTVTSAQKNPTAFYLCASSMETGGNSPLHFGNGTRLTVT.

The rearrangement links TRBV10-1 to TRBJ2-1; perhaps TRBD1 as D (5 bases). With 6 bases removed from V and 6 bases from J, the gap between germline ends came to 12 bases. The germline gives CDR1 WNHNN, CDR2 SYGVQD (reference sequence). The CDR3 has 13 amino acids. CDR3 protein: CASRPQGRNEQFF. CDR3 nucleotide sequence: TGCGCCAGCAGGCCCCAGGGCCGCAATGAGCAGTTCTTC.

The rearrangement uses TRBV21-1 and TRBJ1-1. TRBV21-1 is a pseudogene. There are 15 residues in the CDR3. The CDR3 nucleotides read TGTGCCAGCAGCAAAGGACGGGAAACCCACACTGAAGCTTTCTTT. It translates to CASSKGRETHTEAFF.

This clone was observed a single time. The chain employs TRBV28 and TRBJ1-3; weak D call: TRBD1 (5 bases). V was cut by 4 bases and J by 2 bases, with 15 bases left in between. Germline CDR1 reads MDHEN; CDR2 reads SYDVKM. The CDR3 runs to 16 residues. The CDR3 protein is CASSSSMGGAGNTIYF. CDR3 nucleotides: TGTGCCAGCAGTTCCAGCATGGGAGGGGCTGGAAACACCATATATTTT.

The rearrangement links TRBV5-1 to TRBJ1-1, with TRBD1 as a possible D gene (6 bases). Germline V gives CDR1 SGHRS, CDR2 YFSETQ. V lost 2 bases and J lost 3, with 17 bases in between. This CDR3 has 16 amino acids. CDR3 region: CASSLGRGGADTEAFF. DNA for the CDR3: TGCGCCAGCAGCTTAGGCCGCGGGGGGGCGGACACTGAAGCTTTCTTT. The full variable domain, rest sourced from reference TRBV5-1 and TRBJ1-1, is KAGVTQTPRYLIKTRGQQVTLSCSPISGHRSVSWYQQTPGQGLQFLFEYFSETQRNKGNFPGRFSGRQFSNSRSEMNVSTLELGDSALYLCASSLGRGGADTEAFFGQGTRLTVV.

The chain employs TRBV11-2 and TRBJ1-1; D is undetermined. Trimming removed 7 bases at V and 3 bases at J, with 15 bases between. There are 14 residues in the CDR3. CDR1 and CDR2 (germline): SGHAT, FQNNGV. CDR3 region: CASTLSLRDTEAFF. CDR3 bases: TGTGCCAGCACCCTTTCCCTCCGGGACACTGAAGCTTTCTTT.

The chain employs TRBV6-5 and TRBJ2-6, with 9 bases lining up with TRBD1. V lost 6 bases to trimming and J lost 2 bases; unmatched junction nucleotides: 2. Germline V gene sequence: CDR1 MNHEY, CDR2 SVGAGI. CDR3 size: 15 residues. Written as DNA, the CDR3 is TGTGCCAGCAGAACAGGGGGCGCTGGGGCCAACGTCCTGACTTTC. The encoded protein is CASRTGGAGANVLTF.

This chain joins TRBV19 and TRBJ1-5, with 8 bases identical to TRBD1. Germline CDR1 and CDR2: LNHDA and SQIVND (reference sequence). The CDR3 has 15 residues. The ends lost 5 bases at V and 7 bases at J; junction bases unmatched: 10. The DNA of the CDR3 is TGTGCCAGTAGTTCTCTCAGGGGGCAGGGGCAGCCCCAGCATTTT. Translated: CASSSLRGQGQPQHF.

The chain is built from TRBV30 and TRBJ1-1, with TRBD1 matching 7 bases. CDR3 size: 11 residues. CDR1 is GTSNPN, CDR2 SVGIG, per germline (reference sequence). V trimming: 1 base; J trimming: 11 bases; junction bases outside the gene matches: 4. This CDR3 reads CAWSETGRAFF. In DNA form, the CDR3 reads TGTGCCTGGAGTGAGACAGGGAGGGCTTTCTTT.

The J gene is TRBJ1-1, the V gene TRBV2; a weak D match, TRBD1 (6 bases). Germline V lookup: CDR1 SNHLY, CDR2 FYNNEI. CDR3 length equals 14 residues. Trimming shortened V by 4 bases and J by 6 bases, and 15 bases separated the two germline ends. CDR3 sequence reads: CASSGTEGIPEAFF. In DNA, the CDR3 is TGTGCCAGCAGTGGGACAGAGGGGATCCCTGAAGCTTTCTTT. Together with reference TRBV2 and TRBJ1-1, the CDR3 gives the full variable domain: EPEVTQTPSHQVTQMGQEVILRCVPISNHLYFYWYRQILGQKVEFLVSFYNNEISEKSEIFDDQFSVERPDGSNFTLKIRSTKLEDSAMYFCASSGTEGIPEAFFGQGTRLTVV.

As concerns this clone: Distinct nucleotide sequences in the sample also encode this CDR3. The V gene is TRBV19, the J gene TRBJ2-5, with D maybe TRBD2 (5 bases). V dropped 3 bases and J dropped 4 bases, with 15 bases sitting between them. CDR1 and CDR2 (germline): LNHDA, SQIVND (reference sequence). The CDR3 runs to 15 residues. CDR3 sequence reads: CASSIGGRGAETQYF. The CDR3 bases are TGTGCCAGTAGTATCGGTGGGAGAGGAGCAGAGACCCAGTACTTC.